The present T cell receptor (beta chain) was sequenced within a study of control samples from healthy donors and cancer patients. This clone was found a few times. The repertoire was sequenced with immunoSEQ multiplex PCR; TCRdb's copy has only in-frame clones and lacks some. This sample carries over 100,000 clones, 80% to 95% of them seen once, and the ten largest clones take 2% to 3%. This receptor was obtained from a man aged 35 to 55 in good health. Sequences were obtained from blood.

CDR3 in DNA: TGTGCCAGCAGCCAGACCCCCGGGGGCCTCAGCACAGATACGCAGTATTTT. Encoded protein: CASSQTPGGLSTDTQYF. V and J are TRBV7-8 and TRBJ2-3, with D perhaps being TRBD1 or TRBD2 (6 bases each). Per the germline V gene, CDR1 is SGHVS and CDR2 is FQNEAQ. The CDR3 consists of 17 residues. The V gene lost 5 bases and the J gene lost 0 bases, with 18 bases spanning the gap.